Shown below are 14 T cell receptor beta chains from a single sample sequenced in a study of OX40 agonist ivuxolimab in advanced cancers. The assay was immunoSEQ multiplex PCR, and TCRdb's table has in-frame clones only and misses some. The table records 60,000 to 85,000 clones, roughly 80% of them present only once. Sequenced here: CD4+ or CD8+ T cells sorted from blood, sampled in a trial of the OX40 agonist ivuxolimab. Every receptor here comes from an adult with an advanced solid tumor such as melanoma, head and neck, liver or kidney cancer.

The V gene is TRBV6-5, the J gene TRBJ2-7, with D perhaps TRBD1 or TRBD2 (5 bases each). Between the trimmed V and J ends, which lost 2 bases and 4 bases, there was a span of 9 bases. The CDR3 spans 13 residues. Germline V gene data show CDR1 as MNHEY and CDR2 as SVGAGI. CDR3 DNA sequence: TGTGCCAGCAGTTACACGGGGCGTTACGAGCAGTACTTC. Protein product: CASSYTGRYEQYF.

The CDR3 DNA follows: TGTGCCAGCAGTCCACGGACAGGGTATTATGGCTACACCTTC. The encoded protein is CASSPRTGYYGYTF. V is TRBV27 and J is TRBJ1-2; 8 bases line up with TRBD1. The V and J ends lost 5 bases and 5 bases, in that order; junction bases with no gene match: 7. The germline V gene encodes CDR1 MNHEY and CDR2 SMNVEV (reference sequence). The CDR3 runs 14 residues.

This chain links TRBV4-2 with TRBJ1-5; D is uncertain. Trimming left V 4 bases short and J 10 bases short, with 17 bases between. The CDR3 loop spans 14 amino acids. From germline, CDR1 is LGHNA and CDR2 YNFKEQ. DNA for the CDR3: TGTGCCAGCAGCCTGACTCTTCTACTGGCCCCCCAGCATTTT. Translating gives CASSLTLLLAPQHF.

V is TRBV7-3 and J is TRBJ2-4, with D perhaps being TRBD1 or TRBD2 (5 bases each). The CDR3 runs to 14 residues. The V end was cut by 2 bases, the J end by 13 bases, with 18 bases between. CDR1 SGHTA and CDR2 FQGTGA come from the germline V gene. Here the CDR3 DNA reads TGTGCCAGCAGCTTAGCGCTAGGGACCGGAAAGCAGTACTTC. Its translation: CASSLALGTGKQYF. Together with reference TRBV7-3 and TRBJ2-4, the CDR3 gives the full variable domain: GAGVSQTPSNKVTEKGKYVELRCDPISGHTALYWYRQSLGQGPEFLIYFQGTGAADDSGLPNDRFFAVRPEGSVSTLKIQRTERGDSAVYLCASSLALGTGKQYFGAGTRLSVL.

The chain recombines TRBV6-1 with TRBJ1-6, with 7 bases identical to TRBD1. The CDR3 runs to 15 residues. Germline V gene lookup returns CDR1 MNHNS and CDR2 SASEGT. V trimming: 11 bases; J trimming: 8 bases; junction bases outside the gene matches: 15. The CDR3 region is CAAKEGAGGDSPLHF. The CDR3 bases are TGTGCCGCCAAGGAGGGGGCCGGAGGTGATTCACCCCTCCACTTT.

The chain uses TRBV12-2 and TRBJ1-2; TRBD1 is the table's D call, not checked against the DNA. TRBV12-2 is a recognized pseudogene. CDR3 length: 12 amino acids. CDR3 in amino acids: CASRWADYGYTF. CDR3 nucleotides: TGTGCAAGTCGCTGGGCAGACTATGGCTACACCTTC.

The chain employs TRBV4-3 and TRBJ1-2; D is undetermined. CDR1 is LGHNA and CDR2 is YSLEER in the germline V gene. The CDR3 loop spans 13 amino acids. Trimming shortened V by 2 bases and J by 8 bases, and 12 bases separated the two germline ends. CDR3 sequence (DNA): TGCGCCAGCAGCCAAAGTCTACTATCGGGCTACACCTTC. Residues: CASSQSLLSGYTF.

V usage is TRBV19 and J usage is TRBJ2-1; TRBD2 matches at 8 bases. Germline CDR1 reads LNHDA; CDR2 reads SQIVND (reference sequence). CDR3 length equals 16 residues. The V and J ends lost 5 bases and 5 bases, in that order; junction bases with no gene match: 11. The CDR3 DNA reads TGTGCCAGTAGTCCCGGCCCCGGCGGGGGGAACAATGAGCAGTTCTTC. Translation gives CASSPGPGGGNNEQFF. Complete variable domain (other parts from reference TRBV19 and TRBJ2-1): DGGITQSPKYLFRKEGQNVTLSCEQNLNHDAMYWYRQDPGQGLRLIYYSQIVNDFQKGDIAEGYSVSREKKESFPLTVTSAQKNPTAFYLCASSPGPGGGNNEQFFGPGTRLTVL.

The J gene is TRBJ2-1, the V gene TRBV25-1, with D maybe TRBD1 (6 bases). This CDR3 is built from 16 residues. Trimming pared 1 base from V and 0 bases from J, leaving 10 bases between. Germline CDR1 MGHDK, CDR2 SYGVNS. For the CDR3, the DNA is TGTGCCAGCAGTGAATCCAGGGGCCGCTCCTACAATGAGCAGTTCTTC. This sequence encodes CASSESRGRSYNEQFF.

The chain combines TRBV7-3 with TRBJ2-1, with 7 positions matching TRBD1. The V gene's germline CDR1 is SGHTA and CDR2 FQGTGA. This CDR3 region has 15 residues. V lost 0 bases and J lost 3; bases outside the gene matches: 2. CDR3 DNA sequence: TGTGCCAGCAGCTTAACCCCAGGGGGCTACAATGAGCAGTTCTTC. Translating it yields CASSLTPGGYNEQFF.

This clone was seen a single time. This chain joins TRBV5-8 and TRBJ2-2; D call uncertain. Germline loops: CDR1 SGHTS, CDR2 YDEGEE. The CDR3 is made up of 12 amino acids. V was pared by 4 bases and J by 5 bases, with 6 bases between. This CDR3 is CASSPFTGELFF. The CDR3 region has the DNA TGTGCCAGCAGCCCCTTTACCGGGGAGCTGTTTTTT.

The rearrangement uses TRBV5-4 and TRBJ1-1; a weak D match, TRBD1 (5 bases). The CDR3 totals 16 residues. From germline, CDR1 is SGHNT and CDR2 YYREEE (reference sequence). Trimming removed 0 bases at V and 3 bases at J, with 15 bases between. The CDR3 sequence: CASSLDRRRGDTEAFF. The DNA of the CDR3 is TGTGCCAGCAGCTTGGACAGGAGAAGGGGCGACACTGAAGCTTTCTTT.

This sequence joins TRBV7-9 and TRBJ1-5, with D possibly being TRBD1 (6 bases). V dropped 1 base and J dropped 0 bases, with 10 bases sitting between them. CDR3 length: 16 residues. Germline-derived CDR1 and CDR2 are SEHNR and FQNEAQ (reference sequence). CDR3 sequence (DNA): TGTGCCAGCAGCTTAGGCTCAGGGGTTAGCAATCAGCCCCAGCATTTT. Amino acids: CASSLGSGVSNQPQHF. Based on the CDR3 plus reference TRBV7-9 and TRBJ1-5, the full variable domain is DTGVSQNPRHKITKRGQNVTFRCDPISEHNRLYWYRQTLGQGPEFLTYFQNEAQLEKSRLLSDRFSAERPKGSFSTLEIQRTEQGDSAMYLCASSLGSGVSNQPQHFGDGTRLSIL.

This chain's CDR3 is CAWTRTSGRGTSETQYF. CDR3 coding DNA: TGTGCCTGGACTAGGACTAGCGGGAGAGGAACTAGCGAGACCCAGTACTTC. The chain is built from TRBV30 and TRBJ2-5, with 13 bases lining up with TRBD2. This CDR3 is 17 amino acids long. Trimming removed 4 bases from V and 5 bases from J; junction bases left unmatched: 13. CDR1 is GTSNPN and CDR2 is SVGIG in the germline V gene (reference sequence).